These 32 T cell receptor beta chains were all obtained from the same sample, sequenced in a study of cytomegalovirus exposure and HLA in healthy donors. Use of 60 Vbeta and 13 Jbeta primers characterized the PCR. Assay used: immunoSEQ multiplex PCR; TCRdb lists only in-frame clones, some missing. This sample has 150,000 to 200,000 clones, with around 80% found just once. Sequencing input: PBMCs. The receptors here all came from a woman aged 40-49 years in good health and CMV-seronegative.

The rearrangement uses TRBV19 and TRBJ2-1; TRBD2 matches at 8 bases. This CDR3 spans 15 amino acids. CDR1 is LNHDA, CDR2 SQIVND, per germline (reference sequence). V gave up 10 bases and J gave up 1 base; unmatched junction bases: 9. CDR3 region: CATLPSGRSYNEQFF. The CDR3 DNA reads TGTGCCACTCTCCCTAGCGGGCGGTCCTACAATGAGCAGTTCTTC.

V gene TRBV29-1 combines with J gene TRBJ2-1; TRBD2 matches 11 bases. This CDR3 comprises 16 residues. Germline-derived CDR1 and CDR2 are SQVTM and ANQGSEA. Germline trimming cut 7 bases from V and 0 bases from J; bases unmatched to any gene: 8. CDR3 in amino acids: CSAPGLAARSYNEQFF. DNA of the CDR3: TGCAGCGCCCCGGGACTAGCGGCCCGCTCCTACAATGAGCAGTTCTTC.

V usage is TRBV6-1 and J usage is TRBJ1-4, with D possibly matching TRBD1 (6 bases). V lost 1 base and J 0 bases, leaving 9 bases between the germline ends. The CDR3 sequence is 16 residues long. CDR1 MNHNS and CDR2 SASEGT come from the germline V gene. CDR3 sequence (DNA): TGTGCCAGCAGTGAAGTAGGGGGGGCAACTAATGAAAAACTGTTTTTT. Protein product: CASSEVGGATNEKLFF.

The chain employs TRBV6-5 and TRBJ1-5; 9 bases are shared with TRBD1. Losses at the gene ends were 6 bases for V and 2 bases for J; bases not matched to a gene: 5. Germline V gene lookup returns CDR1 MNHEY and CDR2 SVGAGI. The CDR3 covers 15 residues. In DNA form, the CDR3 reads TGTGCCAGCAGCCCTCGACAGGGGGGCAATCAGCCCCAGCATTTT. Encoded protein: CASSPRQGGNQPQHF.

The gene calls are TRBV11-2 and TRBJ2-4; D is possibly TRBD1 (6 bases). With 5 bases removed from V and 1 base from J, the gap between germline ends came to 15 bases. Germline-derived CDR1 and CDR2 are SGHAT and FQNNGV. The CDR3 runs 16 residues. This CDR3 is CASSPMGGGAKNIQYF. CDR3 in DNA: TGTGCCAGCAGCCCTATGGGTGGGGGCGCCAAAAACATTCAGTACTTC.

The chain carries TRBV5-1 and TRBJ2-6; 7 bases fit TRBD2. CDR1 is SGHRS and CDR2 is YFSETQ in the germline V gene. V dropped 4 bases and J dropped 0; count of bases not matched to a gene: 7. This CDR3 comprises 17 residues. The CDR3 reads CASSTTPGGSGANVLTF. The CDR3 DNA follows: TGCGCCAGCAGCACGACCCCGGGGGGCTCTGGGGCCAACGTCCTGACTTTC.

The gene calls are TRBV28 and TRBJ2-7; TRBD1 agrees at 7 bases. CDR1 is MDHEN, CDR2 SYDVKM, per germline. V was pared by 2 bases and J by 5 bases, with 9 bases of the junction left unmatched. The CDR3 runs 15 residues. CDR3 residues: CASSLPSHRGHEQYF. For the CDR3, the DNA is TGTGCCAGCAGTTTACCCTCACACAGGGGACACGAGCAGTACTTC.

The rearrangement joins TRBV19 to TRBJ1-2; D is ambiguous. Germline values: CDR1 LNHDA, CDR2 SQIVND (reference sequence). The CDR3 totals 15 residues. With 6 bases removed from V and 1 base from J, the gap between germline ends came to 15 bases. The CDR3 DNA reads as TGTGCCAGTAGGACCTTGGAGGCATTTAACTATGGCTACACCTTC. This sequence encodes CASRTLEAFNYGYTF.

The chain couples TRBV6-5 to TRBJ1-5, with 7 nucleotides matching TRBD1. V gave up 6 bases and J gave up 3 bases; unmatched junction bases: 5. Germline V gene data show CDR1 as MNHEY and CDR2 as SVGAGI. The CDR3 sequence is 14 residues long. The CDR3 sequence: CASSRTGDNQPQHF. The CDR3 DNA sequence: TGTGCCAGCAGCCGGACAGGTGACAATCAGCCCCAGCATTTT.

This chain links TRBV19 with TRBJ2-3; 11 nucleotides match TRBD2. The CDR3 extends over 17 amino acids. The V segment lost 5 bases and the J segment 4 bases; nucleotides outside the gene matches: 11. CDR1 LNHDA and CDR2 SQIVND come from the germline V gene (reference sequence). The CDR3: CASSSPFSGRAPDTQYF. CDR3 bases: TGTGCCAGTAGTTCTCCCTTTAGCGGGAGGGCCCCAGATACGCAGTATTTT.

This clone appeared a few times. The rearrangement joins TRBV5-4 to TRBJ2-2; 10 positions match TRBD2. V shed 2 bases, J shed 6 bases, and the junction held 16 bases outside the gene matches. The CDR3 has 19 residues. The germline CDR1 and CDR2 sequences are SGHNT and YYREEE (reference sequence). This CDR3 reads CASSLTRSSGSSIAGELFF. The CDR3 DNA sequence: TGTGCCAGCAGCTTAACGCGGTCTAGCGGGAGTTCCATCGCCGGGGAGCTGTTTTTT.

This clone was counted a single time. The chain joins TRBV7-9 to TRBJ1-1; tentative D call: TRBD1 (6 bases). The length of the CDR3 is 16 residues. V was pared by 7 bases and J by 6 bases, with 24 bases between. From germline, CDR1 is SEHNR and CDR2 FQNEAQ (reference sequence). The CDR3: CASTSNQQGNRAEAFF. The CDR3 DNA sequence: TGTGCCAGCACCTCCAATCAACAGGGCAATAGGGCTGAAGCTTTCTTT.

The chain combines TRBV9 with TRBJ2-3; D is ambiguous. Trimming removed 4 bases at V and 3 bases at J, with 15 bases between. The CDR3 is 15 residues long. CDR1 SGDLS and CDR2 YYNGEE come from the germline V gene. This CDR3 reads CASSLQARGTDTQYF. The CDR3 bases are TGTGCCAGCAGCCTTCAAGCCCGAGGTACAGATACGCAGTATTTT.

This chain links TRBV28 with TRBJ1-3, with 11 nucleotides matching TRBD1. There are 14 residues in the CDR3. The junction had 4 bases not matched to a gene; V was cut back by 8 bases and J by 4 bases. CDR1 MDHEN and CDR2 SYDVKM come from the germline V gene. CDR3 region: CASRTGGEGNTIYF. DNA of the CDR3: TGTGCCAGCCGGACAGGGGGCGAAGGAAACACCATATATTTT. The whole variable domain, filled in from reference TRBV28 and TRBJ1-3, reads DVKVTQSSRYLVKRTGEKVFLECVQDMDHENMFWYRQDPGLGLRLIYFSYDVKMKEKGDIPEGYSVSREKKERFSLILESASTNQTSMYLCASRTGGEGNTIYFGEGSWLTVV.

The chain is built from TRBV2 and TRBJ2-7, with D perhaps TRBD2 (6 bases). V shed 2 bases and J shed 5 bases, with 16 bases lying between them. CDR1 is SNHLY, CDR2 FYNNEI, per germline. This CDR3 is built from 15 residues. CDR3 amino acids: CASSESAGGGNEQYF. For the CDR3, the DNA is TGTGCCAGCAGTGAATCGGCCGGGGGAGGTAACGAGCAGTACTTC. The complete variable domain, with remaining parts taken from reference TRBV2 and TRBJ2-7, reads EPEVTQTPSHQVTQMGQEVILRCVPISNHLYFYWYRQILGQKVEFLVSFYNNEISEKSEIFDDQFSVERPDGSNFTLKIRSTKLEDSAMYFCASSESAGGGNEQYFGPGTRLTVT.

This clone occurred a few times. The chain recombines TRBV5-1 with TRBJ2-1; no definite D call. Trimming removed 3 bases from V and 9 bases from J, with 7 bases in between. Germline lookup yields CDR1 SGHRS and CDR2 YFSETQ. There are 11 residues in the CDR3. Here the CDR3 DNA reads TGCGCCAGCAGCTCAGGAACTGAGCAGTTCTTC. Translated, it gives CASSSGTEQFF.

The rearrangement links TRBV7-9 to TRBJ2-7, with TRBD1 matching 7 bases. V was clipped by 8 bases and J by 1 base; unmatched bases: 2. The length of the CDR3 is 12 residues. The germline gives CDR1 SEHNR, CDR2 FQNEAQ (reference sequence). CDR3 loop: CASGQASYEQYF. In nucleotides, the CDR3 is TGTGCCAGCGGACAGGCATCCTACGAGCAGTACTTC.

The V and J genes are TRBV19 and TRBJ1-1; 8 nucleotides agree with TRBD1. CDR3 size: 14 residues. Trimming cost V 9 bases and J 1 base; bases outside gene matches: 7. CDR1 and CDR2 from the germline V gene are LNHDA and SQIVND (reference sequence). CDR3 in DNA: TGTGCCAGCCTTGACAGGGGCGAGAACACTGAAGCTTTCTTT. Amino acid sequence: CASLDRGENTEAFF.

The CDR3 nucleotides are TGTGCCAGCAGCCCTCGAGACCTAGCGGGAGCCGGGGAGCTGTTTTTT. This encodes CASSPRDLAGAGELFF. V usage is TRBV9 and J usage is TRBJ2-2; 10 bases align to TRBD2. The CDR3 covers 16 residues. The V gene end was trimmed by 4 bases and the J gene end by 6 bases; junction bases not matched to a gene: 9. Per germline, CDR1 SGDLS and CDR2 YYNGEE.

This chain links TRBV28 with TRBJ2-5; TRBD2 matches 10 bases. This CDR3 is built from 15 residues. V trimming: 5 bases; J trimming: 4 bases; junction bases outside the gene matches: 7. The V gene's germline CDR1 is MDHEN and CDR2 SYDVKM. CDR3 sequence reads: CASSGIAGGSETQYF. The CDR3 bases are TGTGCCAGCAGTGGGATAGCGGGAGGATCAGAGACCCAGTACTTC. Variable domain in full (rest from reference TRBV28 and TRBJ2-5): DVKVTQSSRYLVKRTGEKVFLECVQDMDHENMFWYRQDPGLGLRLIYFSYDVKMKEKGDIPEGYSVSREKKERFSLILESASTNQTSMYLCASSGIAGGSETQYFGPGTRLLVL.

The rearrangement links TRBV6-5 to TRBJ1-2; D is perhaps TRBD1 (6 bases). This CDR3 comprises 15 residues. Trimming cost V 0 bases and J 2 bases, with 10 bases left between them. Germline CDR1 and CDR2: MNHEY and SVGAGI. The CDR3 here is CASSYSSTGNYGYTF. The DNA of the CDR3 is TGTGCCAGCAGTTACTCGTCTACAGGGAACTATGGCTACACCTTC.

The chain's CDR3 is CASSLAMIGGGEEQYF. CDR3 DNA sequence: TGTGCCAGCAGCTTAGCTATGATTGGTGGAGGGGAAGAGCAGTACTTC. V gene TRBV7-9 combines with J gene TRBJ2-5; tentative D call: TRBD2 (6 bases). V was cut by 0 bases and J by 11 bases, with 22 bases left in between. CDR3 length equals 16 residues. Per the germline V gene, CDR1 is SEHNR and CDR2 is FQNEAQ (reference sequence).

This chain joins TRBV11-3 and TRBJ2-7; 13 positions match TRBD2. With V trimmed by 5 bases and J by 6 bases, 4 bases remained unmatched. There are 14 residues in the CDR3. Germline CDR1 and CDR2: SGHNT and YENEEA. The CDR3 DNA is TGTGCCAGCAGCAGACTAGCGGGAGGACTCGAGCAGTACTTC. Protein sequence: CASSRLAGGLEQYF.

This chain uses TRBV18 with TRBJ1-4; the match to TRBD1 covers 8 bases. CDR3 length: 14 amino acids. Germline CDR1 reads KGHSH; CDR2 reads LQKENI. Trimming cost V 3 bases and J 8 bases; bases outside gene matches: 5. CDR3 sequence (DNA): TGTGCCAGCTCACCGCAGGGGGCGCAGGAAAAACTGTTTTTT. Encoded protein: CASSPQGAQEKLFF.

This clone showed up just once. This chain uses TRBV5-1 with TRBJ1-2; tentative D call: TRBD1 (6 bases). Germline loops: CDR1 SGHRS, CDR2 YFSETQ. Trimming removed 0 bases at V and 2 bases at J, with 14 bases between. The CDR3 is 16 residues long. The CDR3 coding sequence is TGCGCCAGCAGCTTGGCCGTCGTGGGGGCGAACTATGGCTACACCTTC. Amino acids: CASSLAVVGANYGYTF.

The chain carries TRBV27 and TRBJ2-5; D not resolved. Per germline, CDR1 MNHEY and CDR2 SMNVEV (reference sequence). The CDR3 runs 13 residues. Trimming cost V 3 bases and J 0 bases, with 5 bases left between them. CDR3 protein: CASSFRNQETQYF. The CDR3 nucleotides are TGTGCCAGCAGTTTCAGAAACCAAGAGACCCAGTACTTC.

The chain recombines TRBV4-1 with TRBJ1-1, with a tentative D call TRBD1 (5 bases). The CDR3 runs to 14 residues. Germline loops: CDR1 MGHRA, CDR2 YSYEKL. Trimming removed 4 bases from V and 0 bases from J, with 9 bases in between. The CDR3 loop reads CASSPGLLNTEAFF. Written as DNA, the CDR3 is TGCGCCAGCAGCCCGGGACTTTTGAACACTGAAGCTTTCTTT.

About this clone itself: At one boundary the junction diverges from the germline segment, which might be a read error. This chain joins TRBV2 and TRBJ1-6; 9 nucleotides match TRBD1. Per the germline V gene, CDR1 is SNHLY and CDR2 is FYNNEI. The CDR3 covers 13 residues. CDR3 bases: TGTGCCAGCAGTGATTCAACCGGGACAGGGTCTAACTTT. It translates to CASSDSTGTGSNF.

The sample holds a few counts of this clone. V usage is TRBV29-1 and J usage is TRBJ2-7; 10 bases map to TRBD2. V lost 5 bases, J lost 0 bases, and 4 bases stayed unmatched. The CDR3 extends over 14 amino acids. Per the germline V gene, CDR1 is SQVTM and CDR2 is ANQGSEA. The CDR3 loop reads CSVFTSGVSYEQYF. The CDR3, as DNA: TGCAGCGTTTTTACTAGCGGGGTCTCCTACGAGCAGTACTTC.

A remark on this clone: One junction end does not reproduce the germline sequence, and a read error may be involved. The CDR3 here is CASSRQFGDNTIYF. In DNA, the CDR3 is TGTGCTAGCAGTAGACAGTTCGGAGACAACACCATATATTTT. The chain uses TRBV7-7 and TRBJ1-3; possibly TRBD1 for D (5 bases). This CDR3 region has 14 residues. Germline V CDR1 and CDR2: SSHAT, FNYEAQ (reference sequence).

Regarding this clone: This sample includes further DNA sequences coding for the same CDR3. The V gene is TRBV2, the J gene TRBJ1-1; no reliable D call. Germline CDR1 reads SNHLY; CDR2 reads FYNNEI. CDR3 length: 13 residues. Trimming took off 4 bases at V and 0 bases at J, with 6 bases between the two ends. The CDR3 protein is CASSGQMNTEAFF. In DNA form, the CDR3 reads TGTGCCAGCAGTGGTCAGATGAACACTGAAGCTTTCTTT.

V gene TRBV19 combines with J gene TRBJ1-5, with TRBD1 matching over 7 bases. The J segment lost 0 bases and the V segment lost 7 bases, leaving 27 bases of the junction unmatched. Germline V CDR1 and CDR2: LNHDA, SQIVND (reference sequence). CDR3 length equals 22 residues. This CDR3 is CASMGPGQPNLASLHSNQPQHF. CDR3 sequence (DNA): TGTGCCAGTATGGGACCGGGACAGCCTAACCTAGCCAGCTTACATAGCAATCAGCCCCAGCATTTT.